The sequence of this T cell receptor (beta chain) was determined in a study of blood T cells in healthy people across ages. Overall study findings and caveats: Among long-lived donors, naive CD4+ cells were more numerous and diversity higher than in aged donors.

On this clonotype: Its specificity is unknown.

Primed by a sample-barcoded 5' primer and a J-beta primer mix, a second PCR proceeded for about 7 to 12 cycles. Researchers report that a template-switch adaptor with 12 random nucleotides tagged each cDNA molecule. TCRdb redid the calling of the 5' RACE reads with MiXCR, one entry per CDR3 protein. Among about 670,000 distinct CDR3 sequences listed, 40% to 45% were seen once. For every donor, a draw yielded about 10 milliliters of peripheral blood. V lost 1 base and J 0 bases, leaving 9 bases between the germline ends. CDR3 length: 15 amino acids. Sequencing used blood. This TCR derives from a man aged 80 or over in good health. The rearrangement uses TRBV12-3 or TRBV12-4 and TRBJ1-2; D possibly corresponds to TRBD1 (5 bases). In DNA, the CDR3 is TGTGCCAGCAGTTTAGGAGGGGAAGCTAACTATGGCTACACCTTC. Translated, it gives CASSLGGEANYGYTF.